These 12 T cell receptor beta chains were all obtained from the same sample, sequenced in a study of tumor-infiltrating lymphocytes in primary liver carcinoma. Unsorted bulk tissue of about 18-32 mg yielded co-extracted RNA and DNA. Total RNA (about 500 ng) served as template for TCR beta cDNA synthesis primed by a constant-region primer. TCR beta libraries came from three nested multiplex PCR rounds using slightly modified ARM-PCR. The first two PCR rounds used TRBV1-TRBV30 primers with a Cbeta primer, roughly 10 cycles each. One entry per CDR3 protein, called by TCRdb with MiXCR from the multiplex PCR reads. The sample records some 130,000 distinct CDR3 sequences, less than 75% being singletons. The sample was tumor-adjacent normal liver tissue. Receptors were obtained from a woman aged 55-69 years with primary liver carcinoma and hepatitis B virus infection.

Concerning this clonotype itself: No conserved phenylalanine or tryptophan is present at the end of the CDR3, so a read error is the likely explanation. V and J are TRBV28 and TRBJ2-7; 7 positions agree with TRBD2. The V gene end was trimmed by 9 bases and the J gene end by 0 bases; junction bases not matched to a gene: 11. CDR1 and CDR2 (germline): MDHEN, SYDVKM. The CDR3 consists of 15 residues. CDR3 protein: CASSPSGTDSYEQYL. CDR3 DNA: TGTGCCAGTAGTCCCAGCGGGACCGACTCCTACGAGCAGTACCTC.

This clonotype occurred a few times. At one boundary the junction diverges from the germline segment, which might be a read error. V gene TRBV5-1 combines with J gene TRBJ2-7; 7 nucleotides agree with TRBD1. Germline loops: CDR1 SGHRS, CDR2 YFSETQ. The CDR3 extends over 16 amino acids. CDR3 sequence (DNA): TGCGCCAGCAACTTGGATGAACAGGGGTTGGCCTACGAGCAGTACTTC. The encoded protein is CASNLDEQGLAYEQYF.

Of note for this clonotype: A much larger clone sits a single nucleotide away, making a read error possible. The V and J genes are TRBV5-1 and TRBJ2-5; the D gene is possibly TRBD1 (5 bases). The CDR3 has 14 amino acids. Per the germline V gene, CDR1 is SGHRS and CDR2 is YFSETQ. CDR3 nucleotides: TGCACCAGCAGCTTGCAGGGAAACGGAGAGACCCAGTACTTC. This codes for CTSSLQGNGETQYF.

This chain links TRBV6-6 with TRBJ2-7; D might be TRBD2 (6 bases). The CDR3 length is 13 residues. Germline assignment: CDR1 MNHNY and CDR2 SVGAGI (reference sequence). CDR3 sequence (DNA): TGTATCAGCAGACTAGACTTATCCTACGAGCAGTACTTC. Translation: CISRLDLSYEQYF.

Comment on this clonotype: This clone may be a read error of a much larger clone one base away. This chain connects TRBV28 to TRBJ2-7; 10 positions agree with TRBD2. The CDR3 has 14 amino acids. Germline CDR1 MDHEN, CDR2 SYDVKM. The CDR3 spells CASKFGTSVYEQCF. CDR3 DNA sequence: TGTGCCAGCAAATTCGGGACTAGCGTCTACGAGCAGTGCTTC.

Concerning this clonotype itself: With a much larger clone just one base away, this may be a read error. The chain uses TRBV4-2 and TRBJ2-1; 13 bases match TRBD2. The CDR3 loop spans 15 amino acids. The germline V gene has CDR1 LGHNA and CDR2 YNFKEQ. CDR3 protein: CVSSRELAGGFEQFF. The CDR3 region has the DNA TGTGTCAGCAGCCGAGAACTAGCGGGAGGGTTTGAGCAGTTCTTC.

As concerns this clonotype: The germline gene is not matched at one end of the junction; a read error may be the cause. V gene TRBV11-2 combines with J gene TRBJ2-2, with D possibly being TRBD2 (6 bases). Germline CDR1 reads SGHAT; CDR2 reads FQNNGV. CDR3 length: 19 amino acids. The CDR3 DNA sequence: TGTGCCAGCAGCTTATCCGGGCTTGTGTCTAGCGAGAGGGCTGGGGAACTGTTTTTT. Translating gives CASSLSGLVSSERAGELFF.

This clonotype was detected a few times. Germline and junction disagree at one end, which may indicate a read error. V is TRBV11-1 and J is TRBJ2-6, with D tentatively TRBD1 (6 bases). The CDR3 spans 17 residues. Germline V gene lookup returns CDR1 SGHAT and CDR2 FQDESV (reference sequence). DNA of the CDR3: TGTGCCAGCAGCGCCAGGACAGAGACTCCTGGGGCCAACGCCCTGGCTTTC. Translation gives CASSARTETPGANALAF.

This clonotype was recorded once. A junction boundary mismatches the germline segment, possibly from a read error. The chain recombines TRBV4-1 with TRBJ2-5; D remains ambiguous. The CDR3 is made up of 12 amino acids. CDR1 and CDR2 (germline): MGHRA, YSYEKL. The CDR3 loop reads CASNQGHETPYF. The CDR3 DNA reads as TGCGCCAGCAACCAAGGTCACGAGACCCCGTACTTC.

As regards this clonotype: Its ends do not fully match the called genes, so a read error is possible. V gene TRBV28 combines with J gene TRBJ1-5; D uncertain. Germline CDR1 MDHEN, CDR2 SYDVKM. The CDR3 is 13 residues long. In DNA form, the CDR3 reads TGTACCAGCAGTTTATTCGGGGTTCAGCCCCAGCATTTC. It specifies CTSSLFGVQPQHF.

This clonotype was seen repeatedly, ten times or more. The V call is TRBV6-5, the J call TRBJ1-1; D possibly corresponds to TRBD1 (6 bases). V lost 5 bases and J lost 0, with 13 bases in between. From germline, CDR1 is MNHEY and CDR2 SVGAGI. The CDR3 contains 15 residues. The CDR3 loop is CASSEDRRVNTEAFF. The CDR3 coding sequence is TGTGCCAGCAGTGAAGACAGGAGGGTGAACACTGAAGCTTTCTTT.

In its sample, this clonotype was seen many times. This sequence joins TRBV7-8 and TRBJ1-1; D ambiguous. Germline-derived CDR1 and CDR2 are SGHVS and FQNEAQ. The V gene lost 3 bases and the J gene lost 1 base, with 12 bases spanning the gap. The CDR3 runs 15 residues. This chain's CDR3 is CASSLRKERNTEAFF. In DNA, the CDR3 is TGTGCCAGCAGCTTGCGTAAGGAGAGGAACACTGAAGCTTTCTTT.